These T cell receptor beta chains were read from a single sample in a study of identical twins. Via MiXCR, TCRdb re-called the 5' RACE reads, giving one row per CDR3 protein. There are hundreds of thousands of distinct CDR3 sequences in the sample; 18% occur only once, and 13% lies in the top ten. This same sample was also taken into another study, of T cells expressing NK-cell markers.

The sequenced sample consisted of PBMCs. The receptors shown here come from a woman between 18 and 29 years old in good health. CDR3s leave out the opening cysteine and the closing phenylalanine or tryptophan. Each record gives: V gene, CDR3 protein.

TRBV3-1,ASSQDVNSPLH
TRBV12-3/TRBV12-4,ASSSFDFEGSATEAF
TRBV12-3/TRBV12-4,ASSPRGQGGYT
TRBV20-1,SARITGGVDVPTDTQY
TRBV20-1,SASSLTDTQY
TRBV4-3,ASSRQADTEAF
TRBV20-1,SATGTGEGRYEQY
TRBV5-1,ASSLQPYNEQF
TRBV7-2,ASSSTGFWGYT
TRBV9,ASSREDRQPGEQY
TRBV20-1,SAQLEGGSGNTIY
TRBV3-1,ASSQSTGGSGYT
TRBV5-1,ASTISGDTQY
TRBV29-1,SVDRTGGGGDTQY
TRBV12-3/TRBV12-4,ASSLAGISNQPQH
TRBV6-5,ASSYSITSGNEQF
TRBV20-1,SASPGTVGQPQH
TRBV6-5,ASSYPGNYEQY
TRBV20-1,SARAFKREGRWYEQY
TRBV29-1,SGTTGSSHNEQF
TRBV20-1,SATGTGKTEAF
TRBV20-1,SALAYEQY
TRBV7-9,ASSFSGDPDTQY
TRBV11-2,ASWGLAGGRMIGELF
TRBV6-2/TRBV6-3,ASRSSIQGRTDTQY
TRBV5-1,ASSLMTPTDTQY
TRBV12-3/TRBV12-4,ASRPRAVEGTGELF
TRBV5-6,ASSLIAVYEQY
TRBV12-3/TRBV12-4,ASSGQPNQPQH
TRBV20-1,SAREHGPGNEQF
TRBV5-4,ASSREGLAVTDTQY
TRBV20-1,SAVQRNTEAF
TRBV2,ASSRRGINTEAF